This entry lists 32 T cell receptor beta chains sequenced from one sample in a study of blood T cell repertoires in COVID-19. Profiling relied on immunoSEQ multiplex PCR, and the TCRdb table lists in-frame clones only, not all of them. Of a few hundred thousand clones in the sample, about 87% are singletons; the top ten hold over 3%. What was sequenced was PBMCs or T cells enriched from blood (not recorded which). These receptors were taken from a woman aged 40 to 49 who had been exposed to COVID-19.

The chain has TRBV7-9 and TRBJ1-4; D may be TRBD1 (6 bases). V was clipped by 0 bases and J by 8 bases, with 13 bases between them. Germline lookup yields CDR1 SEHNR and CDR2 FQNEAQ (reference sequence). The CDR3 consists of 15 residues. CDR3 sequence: CASSLAPRGGEKLFF. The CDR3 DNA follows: TGTGCCAGCAGCTTAGCGCCCAGGGGTGGGGAAAAACTGTTTTTT.

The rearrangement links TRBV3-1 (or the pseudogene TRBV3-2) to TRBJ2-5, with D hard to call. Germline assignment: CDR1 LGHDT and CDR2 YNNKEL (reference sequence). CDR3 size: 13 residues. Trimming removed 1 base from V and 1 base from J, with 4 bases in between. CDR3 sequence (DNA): TGTGCCAGCAGCCAAGGGCTCCAAGAGACCCAGTACTTC. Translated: CASSQGLQETQYF.

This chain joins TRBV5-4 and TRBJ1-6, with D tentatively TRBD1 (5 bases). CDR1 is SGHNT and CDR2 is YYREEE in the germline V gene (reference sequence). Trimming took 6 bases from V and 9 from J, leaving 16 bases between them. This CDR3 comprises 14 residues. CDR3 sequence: CASTMGGITSPLHF. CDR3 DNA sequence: TGTGCCAGCACCATGGGGGGGATCACTTCACCCCTCCACTTT.

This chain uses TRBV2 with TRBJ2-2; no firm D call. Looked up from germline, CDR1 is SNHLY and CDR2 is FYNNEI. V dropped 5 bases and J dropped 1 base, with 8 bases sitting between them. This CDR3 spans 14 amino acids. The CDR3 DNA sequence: TGTGCCAGCAGTCAATCCGGGAACACCGGGGAGCTGTTTTTT. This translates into CASSQSGNTGELFF.

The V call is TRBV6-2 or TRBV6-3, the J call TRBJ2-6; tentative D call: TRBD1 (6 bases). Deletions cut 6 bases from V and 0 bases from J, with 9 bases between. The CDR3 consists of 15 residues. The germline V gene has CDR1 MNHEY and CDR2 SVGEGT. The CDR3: CASSSQGSGANVLTF. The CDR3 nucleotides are TGTGCCAGCAGCTCACAGGGCTCTGGGGCCAACGTCCTGACTTTC.

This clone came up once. CDR3 region: CASSQDRRGFNNSPLHF. CDR3 coding DNA: TGCGCCAGCAGCCAAGATCGGAGGGGTTTCAATAATTCACCCCTCCACTTT. The chain recombines TRBV4-1 with TRBJ1-6, with D perhaps TRBD1 (5 bases). Germline-derived CDR1 and CDR2 are MGHRA and YSYEKL. There are 17 residues in the CDR3. Between the trimmed V and J ends, which lost 0 bases and 5 bases, there was a span of 14 bases.

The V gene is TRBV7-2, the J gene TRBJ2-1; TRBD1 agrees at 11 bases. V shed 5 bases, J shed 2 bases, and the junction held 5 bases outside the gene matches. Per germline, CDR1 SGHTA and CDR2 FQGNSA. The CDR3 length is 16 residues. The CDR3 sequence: CASSPGTGGPYNEQFF. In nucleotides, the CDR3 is TGTGCCAGCAGCCCAGGGACAGGGGGACCCTACAATGAGCAGTTCTTC.

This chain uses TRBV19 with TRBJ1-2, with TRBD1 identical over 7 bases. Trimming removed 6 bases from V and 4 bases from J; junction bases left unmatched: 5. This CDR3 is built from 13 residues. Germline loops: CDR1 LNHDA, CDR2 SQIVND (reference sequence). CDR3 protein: CASRDRSLYGYTF. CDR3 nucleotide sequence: TGTGCCAGTAGGGACAGGTCCCTCTATGGCTACACCTTC. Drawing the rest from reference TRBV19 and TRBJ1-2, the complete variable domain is DGGITQSPKYLFRKEGQNVTLSCEQNLNHDAMYWYRQDPGQGLRLIYYSQIVNDFQKGDIAEGYSVSREKKESFPLTVTSAQKNPTAFYLCASRDRSLYGYTFGSGTRLTVV.

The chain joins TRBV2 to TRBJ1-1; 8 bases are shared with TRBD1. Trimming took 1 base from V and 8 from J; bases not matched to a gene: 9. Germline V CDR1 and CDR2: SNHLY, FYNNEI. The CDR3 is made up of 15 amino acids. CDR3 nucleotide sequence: TGTGCCAGCAGTGAAGGTTCCGGACAGGGCCAAGAAGCTTTCTTT. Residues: CASSEGSGQGQEAFF.

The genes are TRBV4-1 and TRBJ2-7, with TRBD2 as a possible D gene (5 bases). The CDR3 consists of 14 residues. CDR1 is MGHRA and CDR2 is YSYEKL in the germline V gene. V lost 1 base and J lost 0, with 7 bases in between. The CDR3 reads CASSQVEGSYEQYV. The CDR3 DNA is TGCGCCAGCAGCCAAGTTGAGGGCTCCTACGAGCAGTACGTC.

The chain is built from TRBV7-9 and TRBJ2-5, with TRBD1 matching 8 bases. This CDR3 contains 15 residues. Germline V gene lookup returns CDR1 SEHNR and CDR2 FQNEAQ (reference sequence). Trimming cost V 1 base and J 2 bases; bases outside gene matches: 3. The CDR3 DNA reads TGTGCCAGCAGCTTAGGACAGGGGACTCAAGAGACCCAGTACTTC. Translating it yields CASSLGQGTQETQYF.

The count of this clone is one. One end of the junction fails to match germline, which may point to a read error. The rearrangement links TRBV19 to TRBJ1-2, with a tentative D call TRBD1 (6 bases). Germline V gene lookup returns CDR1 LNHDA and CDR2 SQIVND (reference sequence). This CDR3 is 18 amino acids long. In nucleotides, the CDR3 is TGTGCCAGTAGTATAGATCAGGGGTCGGGCCGTAGAAACTCTGGCTACACCTTC. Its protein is CASSIDQGSGRRNSGYTF.

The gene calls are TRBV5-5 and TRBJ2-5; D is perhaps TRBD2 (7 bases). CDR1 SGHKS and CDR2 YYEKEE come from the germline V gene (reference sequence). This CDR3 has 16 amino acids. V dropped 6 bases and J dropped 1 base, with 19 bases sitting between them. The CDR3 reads CASTLLLGGAQETQYF. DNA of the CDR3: TGTGCCAGCACCCTACTCTTAGGGGGGGCCCAAGAGACCCAGTACTTC.

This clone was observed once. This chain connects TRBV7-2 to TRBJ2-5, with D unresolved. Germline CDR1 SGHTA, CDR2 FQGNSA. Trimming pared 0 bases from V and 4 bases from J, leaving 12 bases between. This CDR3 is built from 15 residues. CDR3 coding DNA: TGTGCCAGCAGCTTAGCTTCGGAGCCCGGAGAGACCCAGTACTTC. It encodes CASSLASEPGETQYF.

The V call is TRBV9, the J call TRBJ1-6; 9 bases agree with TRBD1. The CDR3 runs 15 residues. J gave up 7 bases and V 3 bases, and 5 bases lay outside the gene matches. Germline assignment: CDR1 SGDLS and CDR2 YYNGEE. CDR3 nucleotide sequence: TGTGCCAGCAGCGCCGGACAGGGGAAAAATTCACCCCTCCACTTT. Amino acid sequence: CASSAGQGKNSPLHF.

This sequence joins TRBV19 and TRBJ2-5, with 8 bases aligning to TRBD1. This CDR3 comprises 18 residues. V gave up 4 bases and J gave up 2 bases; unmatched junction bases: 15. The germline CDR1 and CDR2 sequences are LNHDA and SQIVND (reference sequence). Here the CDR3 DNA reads TGTGCCAGTAGTAGCGTTGCCCAGGGGGCCCAGAAACAAGAGACCCAGTACTTC. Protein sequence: CASSSVAQGAQKQETQYF.

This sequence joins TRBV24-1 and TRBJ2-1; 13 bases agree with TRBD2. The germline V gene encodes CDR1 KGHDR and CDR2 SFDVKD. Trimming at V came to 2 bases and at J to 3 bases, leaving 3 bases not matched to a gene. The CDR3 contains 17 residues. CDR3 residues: CATSDSGLAGVYNEQFF. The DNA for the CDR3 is TGTGCCACCAGTGATTCAGGACTAGCGGGAGTCTACAATGAGCAGTTCTTC.

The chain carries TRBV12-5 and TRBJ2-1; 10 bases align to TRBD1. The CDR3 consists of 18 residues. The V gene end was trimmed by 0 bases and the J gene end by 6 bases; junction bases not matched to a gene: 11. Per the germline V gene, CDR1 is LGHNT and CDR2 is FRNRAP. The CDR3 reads CASGLVLSGTGAFNEQFF. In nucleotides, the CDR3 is TGTGCTAGTGGTTTGGTACTTTCCGGGACAGGGGCGTTCAATGAGCAGTTCTTC. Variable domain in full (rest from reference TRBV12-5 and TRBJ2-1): DARVTQTPRHKVTEMGQEVTMRCQPILGHNTVFWYRQTMMQGLELLAYFRNRAPLDDSGMPKDRFSAEMPDATLATLKIQPSEPRDSAVYFCASGLVLSGTGAFNEQFFGPGTRLTVL.

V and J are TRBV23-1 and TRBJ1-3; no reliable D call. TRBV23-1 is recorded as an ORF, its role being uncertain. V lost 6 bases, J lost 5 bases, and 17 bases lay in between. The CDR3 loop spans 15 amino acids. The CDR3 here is CASSHPRRPRNTIYF. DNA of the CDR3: TGCGCCAGCAGCCACCCGAGGAGGCCTAGAAACACCATATATTTT.

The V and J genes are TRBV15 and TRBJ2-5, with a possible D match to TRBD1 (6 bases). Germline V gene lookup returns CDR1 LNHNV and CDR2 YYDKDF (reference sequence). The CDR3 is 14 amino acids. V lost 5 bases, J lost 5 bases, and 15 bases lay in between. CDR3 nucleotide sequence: TGTGCCACCAGCCCTGGGGGACATTCGGAGACCCAGTACTTC. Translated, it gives CATSPGGHSETQYF.

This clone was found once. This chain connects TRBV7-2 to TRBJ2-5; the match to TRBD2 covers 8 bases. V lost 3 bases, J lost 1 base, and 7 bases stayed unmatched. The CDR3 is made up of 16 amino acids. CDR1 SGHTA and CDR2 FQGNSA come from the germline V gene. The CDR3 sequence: CASSFQLAAIQETQYF. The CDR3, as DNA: TGTGCCAGCAGCTTTCAACTAGCGGCAATCCAAGAGACCCAGTACTTC.

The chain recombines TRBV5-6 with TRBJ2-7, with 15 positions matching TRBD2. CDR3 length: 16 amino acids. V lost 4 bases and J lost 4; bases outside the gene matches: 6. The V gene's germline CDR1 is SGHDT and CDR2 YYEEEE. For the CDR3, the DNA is TGTGCCAGCAGCCATACCGGGACTAGCGGGAGGTACGAGCAGTACGTC. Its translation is CASSHTGTSGRYEQYV.

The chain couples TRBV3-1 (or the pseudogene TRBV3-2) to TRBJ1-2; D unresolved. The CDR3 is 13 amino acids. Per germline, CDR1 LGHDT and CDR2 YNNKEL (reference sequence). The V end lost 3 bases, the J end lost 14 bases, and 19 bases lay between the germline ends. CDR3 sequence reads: CASSQSYRPTTTF. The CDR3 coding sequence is TGTGCCAGCAGCCAGTCATACCGGCCCACTACAACCTTC.

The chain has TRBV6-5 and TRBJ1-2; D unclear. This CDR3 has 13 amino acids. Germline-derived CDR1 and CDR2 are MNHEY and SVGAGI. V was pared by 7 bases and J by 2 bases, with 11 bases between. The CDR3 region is CASKPSLNYGYTF. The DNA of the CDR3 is TGTGCCAGCAAGCCCTCTCTCAACTATGGCTACACCTTC.

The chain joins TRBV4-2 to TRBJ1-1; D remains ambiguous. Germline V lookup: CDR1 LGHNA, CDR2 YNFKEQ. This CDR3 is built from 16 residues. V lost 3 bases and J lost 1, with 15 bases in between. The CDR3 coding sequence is TGTGCCAGCAGCCAGGCCCCCAGCGGAACGAACACTGAAGCTTTCTTT. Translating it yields CASSQAPSGTNTEAFF.

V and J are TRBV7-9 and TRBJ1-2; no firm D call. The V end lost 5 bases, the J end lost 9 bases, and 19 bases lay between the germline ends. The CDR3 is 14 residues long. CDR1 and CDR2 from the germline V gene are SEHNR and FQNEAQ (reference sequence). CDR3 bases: TGTGCCAGCAGCCGCGAGGTGGATCTTGAGAGCTACACCTTC. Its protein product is CASSREVDLESYTF.

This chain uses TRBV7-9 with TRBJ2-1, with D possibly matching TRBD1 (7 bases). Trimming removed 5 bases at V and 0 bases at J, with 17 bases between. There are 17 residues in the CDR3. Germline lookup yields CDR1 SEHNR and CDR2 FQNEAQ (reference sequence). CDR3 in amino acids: CASSPGGPGSSYNEQFF. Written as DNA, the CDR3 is TGTGCCAGCAGCCCAGGGGGGCCTGGGAGCTCCTACAATGAGCAGTTCTTC.

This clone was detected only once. The CDR3 loop reads CASSYFAPRGIDTQYF. CDR3 in DNA: TGTGCCAGCAGTTACTTTGCACCGCGGGGGATAGATACGCAGTATTTT. The V and J genes are TRBV6-2 or TRBV6-3 and TRBJ2-3; TRBD2 matches at 7 bases. Trimming at V came to 1 base and at J to 5 bases, leaving 9 bases not matched to a gene. The CDR3 spans 16 residues. The germline gives CDR1 MNHEY, CDR2 SVGEGT.

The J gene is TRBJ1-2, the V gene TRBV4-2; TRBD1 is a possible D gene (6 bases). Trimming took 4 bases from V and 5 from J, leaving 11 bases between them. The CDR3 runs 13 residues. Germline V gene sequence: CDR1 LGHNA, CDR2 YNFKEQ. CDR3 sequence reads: CASSLITGYGYTF. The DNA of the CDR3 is TGTGCCAGCAGCCTCATCACAGGGTATGGCTACACCTTC.

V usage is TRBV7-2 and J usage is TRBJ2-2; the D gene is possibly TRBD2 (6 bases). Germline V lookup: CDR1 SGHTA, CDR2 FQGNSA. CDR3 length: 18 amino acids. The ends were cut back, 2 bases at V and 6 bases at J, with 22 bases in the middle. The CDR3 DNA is TGTGCCAGCAGCTTACGGCCCCAGGGCGGGGCATTCCCCGGGGAGCTGTTTTTT. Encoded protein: CASSLRPQGGAFPGELFF.

The DNA for the CDR3 is TGTGCCAGCAAAACAGGACAGGGATCGAACACTGAAGCTTTCTTT. Translating gives CASKTGQGSNTEAFF. This chain links TRBV6-4 with TRBJ1-1, with 8 bases matching TRBD1. The V gene end was trimmed by 7 bases and the J gene end by 1 base; junction bases not matched to a gene: 8. Germline V gene sequence: CDR1 MRHNA, CDR2 SNTAGT. The CDR3 is 15 residues long.

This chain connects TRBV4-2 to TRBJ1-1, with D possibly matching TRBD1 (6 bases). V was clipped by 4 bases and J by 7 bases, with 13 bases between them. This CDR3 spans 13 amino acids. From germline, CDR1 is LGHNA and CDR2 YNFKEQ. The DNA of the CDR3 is TGTGCCAGCAGCCGGTTCCCGGACAGTGAAGCTTTCTTT. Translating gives CASSRFPDSEAFF.